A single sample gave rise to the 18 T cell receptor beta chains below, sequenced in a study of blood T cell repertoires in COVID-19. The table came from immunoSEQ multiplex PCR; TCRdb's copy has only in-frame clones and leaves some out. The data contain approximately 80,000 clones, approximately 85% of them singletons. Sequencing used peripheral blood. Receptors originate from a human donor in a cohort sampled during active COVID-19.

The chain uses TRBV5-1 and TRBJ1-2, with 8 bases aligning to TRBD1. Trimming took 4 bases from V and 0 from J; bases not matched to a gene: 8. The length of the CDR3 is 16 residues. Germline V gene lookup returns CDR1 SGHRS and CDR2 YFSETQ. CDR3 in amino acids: CASSPQTGAANYGYTF. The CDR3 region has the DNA TGCGCCAGCAGCCCCCAGACAGGGGCGGCTAACTATGGCTACACCTTC. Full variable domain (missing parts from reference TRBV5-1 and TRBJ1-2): KAGVTQTPRYLIKTRGQQVTLSCSPISGHRSVSWYQQTPGQGLQFLFEYFSETQRNKGNFPGRFSGRQFSNSRSEMNVSTLELGDSALYLCASSPQTGAANYGYTFGSGTRLTVV.

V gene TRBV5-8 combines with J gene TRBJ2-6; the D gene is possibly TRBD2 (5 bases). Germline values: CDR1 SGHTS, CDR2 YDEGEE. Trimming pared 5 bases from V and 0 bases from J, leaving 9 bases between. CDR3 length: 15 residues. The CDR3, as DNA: TGTGCCAGCAGAACCCGGGGCTCTGGGGCCAACGTCCTGACTTTC. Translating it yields CASRTRGSGANVLTF.

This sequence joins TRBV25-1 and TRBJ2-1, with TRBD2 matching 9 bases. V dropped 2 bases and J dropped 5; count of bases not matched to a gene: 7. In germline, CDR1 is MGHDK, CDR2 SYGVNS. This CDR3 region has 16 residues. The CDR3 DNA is TGTGCCAGCAGTGAACCAAGCGGGAGGCCCAACAATGAGCAGTTCTTC. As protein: CASSEPSGRPNNEQFF.

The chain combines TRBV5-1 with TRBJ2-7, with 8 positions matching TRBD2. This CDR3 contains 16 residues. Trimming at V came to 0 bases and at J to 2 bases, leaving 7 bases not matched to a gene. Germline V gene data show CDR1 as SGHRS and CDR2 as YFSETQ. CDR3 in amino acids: CASSLGGGGRPYEQYF. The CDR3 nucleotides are TGCGCCAGCAGCTTGGGCGGCGGGGGGCGCCCCTACGAGCAGTACTTC.

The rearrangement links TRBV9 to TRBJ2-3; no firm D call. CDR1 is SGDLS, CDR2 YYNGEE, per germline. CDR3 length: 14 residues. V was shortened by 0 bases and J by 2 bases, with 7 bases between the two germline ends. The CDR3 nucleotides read TGTGCCAGCAGCGTAGTCCCCAACACAGATACGCAGTATTTT. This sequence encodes CASSVVPNTDTQYF.

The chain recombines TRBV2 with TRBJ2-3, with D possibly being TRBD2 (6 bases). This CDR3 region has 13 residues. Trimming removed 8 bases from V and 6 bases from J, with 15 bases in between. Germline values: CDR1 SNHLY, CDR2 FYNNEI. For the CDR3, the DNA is TGTGCCAGCTCCCCGGCGGGACGGGATACGCAGTATTTT. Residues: CASSPAGRDTQYF.

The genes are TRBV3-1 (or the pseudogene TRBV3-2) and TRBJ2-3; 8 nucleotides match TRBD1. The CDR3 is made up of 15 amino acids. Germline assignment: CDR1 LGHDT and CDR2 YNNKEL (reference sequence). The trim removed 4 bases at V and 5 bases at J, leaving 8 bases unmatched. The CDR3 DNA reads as TGTGCCAGCAGCCCGGACAGGGTTGGGGGAGATACGCAGTATTTT. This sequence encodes CASSPDRVGGDTQYF.

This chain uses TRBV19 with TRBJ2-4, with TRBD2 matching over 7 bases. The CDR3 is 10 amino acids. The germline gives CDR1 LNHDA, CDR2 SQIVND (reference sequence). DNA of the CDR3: TGTTCCGCAGGGAGGGACATTCAGTACTTC. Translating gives CSAGRDIQYF.

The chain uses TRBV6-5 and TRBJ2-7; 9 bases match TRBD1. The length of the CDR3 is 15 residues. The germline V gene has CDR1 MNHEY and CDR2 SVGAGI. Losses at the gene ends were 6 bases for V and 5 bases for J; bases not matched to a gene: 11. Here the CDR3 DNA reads TGTGCCAGCAGGGTGACCGGGACAGGGTACCACGAGCAGTACTTC. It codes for CASRVTGTGYHEQYF.

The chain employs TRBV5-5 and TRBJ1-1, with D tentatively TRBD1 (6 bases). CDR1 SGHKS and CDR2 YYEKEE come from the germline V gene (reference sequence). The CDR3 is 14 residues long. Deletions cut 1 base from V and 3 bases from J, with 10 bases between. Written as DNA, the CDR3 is TGTGCCAGCAGCTTGCAGGGGTTGGACACTGAAGCTTTCTTT. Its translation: CASSLQGLDTEAFF.

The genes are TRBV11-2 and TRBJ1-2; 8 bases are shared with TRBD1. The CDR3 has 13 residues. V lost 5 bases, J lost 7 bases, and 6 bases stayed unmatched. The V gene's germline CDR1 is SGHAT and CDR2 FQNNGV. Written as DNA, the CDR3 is TGTGCCAGCAGCGAGACAGGGGTGGGTGGCTACACCTTC. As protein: CASSETGVGGYTF.

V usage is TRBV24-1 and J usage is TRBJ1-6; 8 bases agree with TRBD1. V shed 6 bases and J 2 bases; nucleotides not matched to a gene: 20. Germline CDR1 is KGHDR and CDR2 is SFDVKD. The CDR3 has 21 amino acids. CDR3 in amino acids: CATSRPAGTGLGRTYNSPLHF. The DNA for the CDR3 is TGTGCCACCAGTCGCCCAGCCGGGACAGGTTTGGGTAGAACCTATAATTCACCCCTCCACTTT.

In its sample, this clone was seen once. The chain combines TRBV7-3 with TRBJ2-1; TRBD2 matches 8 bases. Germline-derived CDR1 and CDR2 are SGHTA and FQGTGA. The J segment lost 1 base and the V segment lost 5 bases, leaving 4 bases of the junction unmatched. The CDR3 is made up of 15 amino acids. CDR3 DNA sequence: TGTGCCAGCAGCGCCACTAGCGGTTCCTACAATGAGCAGTTCTTC. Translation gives CASSATSGSYNEQFF.

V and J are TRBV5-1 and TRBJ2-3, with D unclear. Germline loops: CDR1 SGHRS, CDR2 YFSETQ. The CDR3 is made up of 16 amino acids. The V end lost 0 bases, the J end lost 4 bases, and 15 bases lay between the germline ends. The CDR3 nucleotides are TGCGCCAGCAGCTTGGAATTCACCACTACTTCAGATACGCAGTATTTT. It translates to CASSLEFTTTSDTQYF.

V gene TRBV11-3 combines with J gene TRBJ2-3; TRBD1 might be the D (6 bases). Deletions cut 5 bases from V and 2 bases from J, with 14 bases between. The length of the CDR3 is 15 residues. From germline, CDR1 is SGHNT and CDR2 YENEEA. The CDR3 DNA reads TGTGCCAGCAGCGCTAGACAGGCCTCCACAGATACGCAGTATTTT. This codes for CASSARQASTDTQYF.

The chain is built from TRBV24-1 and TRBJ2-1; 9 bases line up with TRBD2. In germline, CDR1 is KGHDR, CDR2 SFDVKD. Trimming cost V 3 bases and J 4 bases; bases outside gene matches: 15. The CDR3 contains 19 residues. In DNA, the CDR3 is TGTGCCACCAGTGATCGATTTGCGGCTAGCGGGACTAAGTACAATGAGCAGTTCTTC. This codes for CATSDRFAASGTKYNEQFF.

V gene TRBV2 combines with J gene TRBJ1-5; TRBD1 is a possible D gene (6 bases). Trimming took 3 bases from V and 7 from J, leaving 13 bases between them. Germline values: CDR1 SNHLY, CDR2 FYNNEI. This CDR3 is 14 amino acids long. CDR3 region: CASSEMGARQPQHF. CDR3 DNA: TGTGCCAGCAGTGAGATGGGGGCTCGACAGCCCCAGCATTTT.

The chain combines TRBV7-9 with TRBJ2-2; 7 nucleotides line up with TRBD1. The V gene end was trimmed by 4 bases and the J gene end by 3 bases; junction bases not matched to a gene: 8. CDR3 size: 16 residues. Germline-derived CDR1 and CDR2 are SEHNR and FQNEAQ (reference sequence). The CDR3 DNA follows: TGTGCCAGCAGCTCCAGGGAAGGGGGCCACACCGGGGAGCTGTTTTTT. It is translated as CASSSREGGHTGELFF.